This T cell receptor beta chain was captured by sequencing in a study of blood T cell repertoires in COVID-19 (dated by TCRdb to between 2020 and 2021). A note on the overall study: Collaborator samples came from the United States, Italy and Spain and covered acute and convalescent phases of COVID-19. The prospective study material was composed of cDNA or gDNA derived from T cells, B-cell-depleted T cells, or PBMCs. The dataset comprised deeply sampled blood TCRbeta repertoires from subjects exposed to, actively infected with, or recovered from COVID-19. The repertoires were made available in a free public database intended to serve as a resource for research on the immune response to SARS-CoV-2. The samples were drawn from two sources: the first 160 participants of the ongoing ImmuneRACE study, and about 1,300 subjects contributed by 6 global collaborators. A de-identified subject ID, COVID-19 status, age in years and sex were almost always included in the sample metadata. HLA class I and class II types, where available, came from metadata supplied by the sample provider rather than from assay-based typing. The paper's findings and limits, for the study overall: The amount of clinical and demographic metadata varied by source and participant and was provided uncurated.

As concerns this clone: Its specific antigen is unknown. No much larger clonotype is one base removed from it; base qualities were not supplied.

The immunoSEQ Assay, a bias-controlled multiplex PCR, was used to amplify TCRbeta CDR3 regions from genomic DNA. The original methods were these. The number of nucleated cells in each sample was estimated by amplification of reference gene primers within the assay. To quantify the absolute abundance of each unique TCRbeta CDR3 rearrangement, sequence reads were collapsed and filtered. For each sample, productive Simpson clonality was calculated as the square root of Simpson's diversity index over productive rearrangements. TCRdb's version of the immuneACCESS table is confined to in-frame rearrangements and falls short of the full clone set. An unresolved V gene accounts for under half of the shortfall where checked; the remainder is of unknown origin. The V and J calls and clone size come from that table; D and trimming were worked out from the DNA. The sample contains over 250,000 clones, 84% of them found a single time. The top ten hold under 4.5% of the sample.

Enrolling through a virtual design, the prospective study's participants ranged in age from roughly 18 to 90 years and lived across some 23 United States geographic areas. To assign participants to cohorts, the prospective study relied on clinical history that participants themselves reported in a screening survey and a study questionnaire. Each participant in the prospective study had whole blood, serum and a nasopharyngeal or oropharyngeal swab collected by mobile phlebotomists. Over an approximately 2-month period, participants in the prospective study had the option of providing additional blood draws and questionnaires. Prospective study blood samples were shipped either frozen or at room temperature before DNA extraction. This clonotype was obtained from a man younger than 45 with acute COVID-19. Sequencing was performed on PBMCs or T cells enriched from blood (not recorded which).

The DNA sequence reads TGTGCCAGCAGGAAGGACAGGGAGGAATCACCCCTCCACTTT. It translates as CASRKDREESPLHF. The chain joins TRBV5-4 to TRBJ1-6; TRBD1 agrees with 8 junctional bases. From its cysteine to its phenylalanine, the CDR3 spans 14 amino acids. The only DNA kept is the CDR3, 42 bases in frame from the first base. CDR1 SGHNT and CDR2 YYREEE are derived from the germline V gene (reference sequence). Here V drops 5 bases and J drops 10 bases, and the junction holds 8 bases not matched to any gene.